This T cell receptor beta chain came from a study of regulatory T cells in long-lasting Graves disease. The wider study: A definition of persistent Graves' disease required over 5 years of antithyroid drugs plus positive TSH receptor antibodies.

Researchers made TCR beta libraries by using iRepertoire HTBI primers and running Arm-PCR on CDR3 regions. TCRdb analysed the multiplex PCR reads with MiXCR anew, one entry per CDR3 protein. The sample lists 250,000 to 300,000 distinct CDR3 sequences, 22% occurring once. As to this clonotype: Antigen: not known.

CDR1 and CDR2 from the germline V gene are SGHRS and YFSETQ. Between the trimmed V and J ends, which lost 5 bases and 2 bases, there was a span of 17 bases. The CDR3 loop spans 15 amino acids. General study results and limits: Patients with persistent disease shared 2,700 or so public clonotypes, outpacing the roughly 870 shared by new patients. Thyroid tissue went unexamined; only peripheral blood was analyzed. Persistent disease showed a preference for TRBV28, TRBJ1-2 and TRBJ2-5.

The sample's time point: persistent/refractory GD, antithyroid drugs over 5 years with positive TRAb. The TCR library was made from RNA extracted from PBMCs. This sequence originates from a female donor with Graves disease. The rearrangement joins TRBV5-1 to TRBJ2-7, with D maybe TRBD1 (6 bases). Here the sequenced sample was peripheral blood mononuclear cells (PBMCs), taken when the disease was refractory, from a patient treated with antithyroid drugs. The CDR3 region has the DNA TGCGCCAGCAGTCTCACCGACAGGCAAACCTACGAGCAGTACTTC. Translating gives CASSLTDRQTYEQYF.